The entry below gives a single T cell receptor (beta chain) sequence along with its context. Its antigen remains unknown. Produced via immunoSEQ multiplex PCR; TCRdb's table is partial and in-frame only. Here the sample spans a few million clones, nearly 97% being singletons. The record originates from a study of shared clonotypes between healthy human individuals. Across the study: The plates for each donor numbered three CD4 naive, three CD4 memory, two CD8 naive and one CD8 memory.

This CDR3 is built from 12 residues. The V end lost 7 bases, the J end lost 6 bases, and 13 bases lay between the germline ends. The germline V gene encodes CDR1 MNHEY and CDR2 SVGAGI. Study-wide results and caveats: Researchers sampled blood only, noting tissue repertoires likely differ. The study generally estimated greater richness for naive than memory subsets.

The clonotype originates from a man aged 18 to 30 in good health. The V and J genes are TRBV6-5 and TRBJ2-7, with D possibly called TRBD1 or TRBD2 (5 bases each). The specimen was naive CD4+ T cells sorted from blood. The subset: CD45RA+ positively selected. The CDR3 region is CASTRIGGEQYF. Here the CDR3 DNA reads TGTGCCAGCACCCGGATTGGGGGCGAGCAGTACTTC.